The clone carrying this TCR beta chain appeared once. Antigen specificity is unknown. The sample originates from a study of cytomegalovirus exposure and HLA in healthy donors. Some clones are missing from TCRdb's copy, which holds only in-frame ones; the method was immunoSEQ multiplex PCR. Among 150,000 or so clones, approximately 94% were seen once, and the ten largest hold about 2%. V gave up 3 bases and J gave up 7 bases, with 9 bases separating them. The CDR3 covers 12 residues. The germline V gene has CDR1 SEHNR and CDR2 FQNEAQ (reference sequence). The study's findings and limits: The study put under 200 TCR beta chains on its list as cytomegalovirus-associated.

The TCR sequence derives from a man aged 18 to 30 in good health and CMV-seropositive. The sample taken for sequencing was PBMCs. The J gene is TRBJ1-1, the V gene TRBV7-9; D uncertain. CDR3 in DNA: TGTGCCAGCAGCTTCGGTTCCTTTGAAGCTTTCTTT. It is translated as CASSFGSFEAFF.